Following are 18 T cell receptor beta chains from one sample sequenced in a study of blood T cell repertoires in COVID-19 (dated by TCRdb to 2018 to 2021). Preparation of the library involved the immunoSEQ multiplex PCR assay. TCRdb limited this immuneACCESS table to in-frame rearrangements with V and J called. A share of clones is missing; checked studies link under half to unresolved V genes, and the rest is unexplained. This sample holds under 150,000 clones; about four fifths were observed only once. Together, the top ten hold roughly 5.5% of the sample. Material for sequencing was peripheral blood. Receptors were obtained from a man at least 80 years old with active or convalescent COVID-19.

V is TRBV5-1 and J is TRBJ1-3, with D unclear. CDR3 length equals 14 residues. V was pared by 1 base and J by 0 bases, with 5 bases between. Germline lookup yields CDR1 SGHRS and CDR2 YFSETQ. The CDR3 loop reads CASSLTGSGNTIYF. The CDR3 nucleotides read TGCGCCAGCAGCTTGACGGGCTCTGGAAACACCATATATTTT. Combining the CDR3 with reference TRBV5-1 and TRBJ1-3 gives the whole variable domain KAGVTQTPRYLIKTRGQQVTLSCSPISGHRSVSWYQQTPGQGLQFLFEYFSETQRNKGNFPGRFSGRQFSNSRSEMNVSTLELGDSALYLCASSLTGSGNTIYFGEGSWLTVV.

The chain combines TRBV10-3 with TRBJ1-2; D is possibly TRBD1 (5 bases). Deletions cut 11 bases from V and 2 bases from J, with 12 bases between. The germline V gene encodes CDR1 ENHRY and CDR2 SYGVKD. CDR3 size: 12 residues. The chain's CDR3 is CAATGGNYGYTF. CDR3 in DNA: TGTGCCGCTACCGGGGGGAACTATGGCTACACCTTC.

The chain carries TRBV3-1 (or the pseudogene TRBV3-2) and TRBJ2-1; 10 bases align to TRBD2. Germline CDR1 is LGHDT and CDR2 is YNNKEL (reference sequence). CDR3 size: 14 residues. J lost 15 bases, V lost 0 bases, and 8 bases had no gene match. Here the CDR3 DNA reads TGTGCCAGCAGCCAAGACACTAGCGGGGCCACGTGGTTCTTC. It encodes CASSQDTSGATWFF.

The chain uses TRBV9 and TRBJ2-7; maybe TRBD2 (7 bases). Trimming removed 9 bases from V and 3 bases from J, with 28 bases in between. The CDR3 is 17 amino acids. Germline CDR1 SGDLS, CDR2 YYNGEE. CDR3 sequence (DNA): TGTGCCACCCTGAAGGGGGGGGACTTGGGACCCTACTACGAGCAGTACTTC. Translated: CATLKGGDLGPYYEQYF. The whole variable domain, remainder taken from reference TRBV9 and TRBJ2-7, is DSGVTQTPKHLITATGQRVTLRCSPRSGDLSVYWYQQSLDQGLQFLIQYYNGEERAKGNILERFSAQQFPDLHSELNLSSLELGDSALYFCATLKGGDLGPYYEQYFGPGTRLTVT.

In DNA form, the CDR3 reads TGTGCCAGCAGCCCCCCACCAGGGGGGCCGAGCTCCTACGAGCAGTACTTC. This sequence encodes CASSPPPGGPSSYEQYF. The V and J genes are TRBV7-2 and TRBJ2-7, with D perhaps TRBD1 (7 bases). Trimming shortened V by 5 bases and J by 0 bases, and 20 bases separated the two germline ends. This CDR3 spans 17 amino acids. Germline loops: CDR1 SGHTA, CDR2 FQGNSA. Supplemented by reference TRBV7-2 and TRBJ2-7, the full variable domain reads GAGVSQSPSNKVTEKGKDVELRCDPISGHTALYWYRQSLGQGLEFLIYFQGNSAPDKSGLPSDRFSAERTGGSVSTLTIQRTQQEDSAVYLCASSPPPGGPSSYEQYFGPGTRLTVT.

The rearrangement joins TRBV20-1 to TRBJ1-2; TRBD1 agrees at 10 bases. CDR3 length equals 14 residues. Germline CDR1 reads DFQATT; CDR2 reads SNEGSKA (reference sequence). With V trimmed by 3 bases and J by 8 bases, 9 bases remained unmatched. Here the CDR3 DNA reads TGCAGTGCTAGTCCCGGGACAGGGGCGCAGGGCTACACCTTC. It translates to CSASPGTGAQGYTF.

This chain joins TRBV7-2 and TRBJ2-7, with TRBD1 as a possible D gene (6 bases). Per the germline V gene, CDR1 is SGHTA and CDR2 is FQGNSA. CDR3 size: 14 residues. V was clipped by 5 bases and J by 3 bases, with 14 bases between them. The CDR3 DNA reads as TGTGCCAGCAGCCCGCCAGGGGTCTTCTACGAGCAGTACTTC. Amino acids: CASSPPGVFYEQYF.

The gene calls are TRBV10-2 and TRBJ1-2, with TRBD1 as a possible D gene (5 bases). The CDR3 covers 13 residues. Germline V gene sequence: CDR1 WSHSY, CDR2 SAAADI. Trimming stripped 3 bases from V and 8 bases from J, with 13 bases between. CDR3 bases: TGCGCCAGCAGTGACATAACCCAGGGAGGCTACACCTTC. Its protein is CASSDITQGGYTF.

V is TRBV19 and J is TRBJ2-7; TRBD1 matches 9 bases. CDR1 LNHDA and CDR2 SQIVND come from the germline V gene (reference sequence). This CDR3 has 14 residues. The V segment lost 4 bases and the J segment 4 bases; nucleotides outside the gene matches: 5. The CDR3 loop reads CASSRTGEGYEQYF. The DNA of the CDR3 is TGTGCCAGTAGTAGGACAGGGGAGGGTTACGAGCAGTACTTC. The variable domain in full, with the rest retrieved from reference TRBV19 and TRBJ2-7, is DGGITQSPKYLFRKEGQNVTLSCEQNLNHDAMYWYRQDPGQGLRLIYYSQIVNDFQKGDIAEGYSVSREKKESFPLTVTSAQKNPTAFYLCASSRTGEGYEQYFGPGTRLTVT.

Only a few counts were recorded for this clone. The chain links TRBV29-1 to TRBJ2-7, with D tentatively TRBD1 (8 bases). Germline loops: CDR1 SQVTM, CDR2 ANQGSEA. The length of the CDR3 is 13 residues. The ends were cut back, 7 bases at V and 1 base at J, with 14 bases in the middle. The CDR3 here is CSAGGQASYEQYF. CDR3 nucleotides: TGCAGCGCGGGGGGACAGGCTTCCTACGAGCAGTACTTC.

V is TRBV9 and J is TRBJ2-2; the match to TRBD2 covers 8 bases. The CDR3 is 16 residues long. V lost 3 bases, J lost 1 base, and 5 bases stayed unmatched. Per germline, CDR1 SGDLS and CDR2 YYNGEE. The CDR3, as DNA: TGTGCCAGCAGCGCAGCGGGGGTGATGAACACCGGGGAGCTGTTTTTT. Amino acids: CASSAAGVMNTGELFF.

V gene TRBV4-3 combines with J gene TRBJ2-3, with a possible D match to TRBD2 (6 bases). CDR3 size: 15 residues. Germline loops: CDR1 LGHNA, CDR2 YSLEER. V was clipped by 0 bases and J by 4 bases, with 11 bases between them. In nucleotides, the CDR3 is TGCGCCAGCAGCCAAGATCGACTAGTTGCAGATACGCAGTATTTT. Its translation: CASSQDRLVADTQYF.

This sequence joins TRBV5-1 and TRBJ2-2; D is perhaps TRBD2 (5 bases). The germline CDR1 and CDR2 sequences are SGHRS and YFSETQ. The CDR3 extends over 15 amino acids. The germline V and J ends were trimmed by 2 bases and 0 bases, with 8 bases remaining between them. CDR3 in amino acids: CASSFPAANTGELFF. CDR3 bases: TGCGCCAGCAGCTTCCCAGCGGCGAACACCGGGGAGCTGTTTTTT.

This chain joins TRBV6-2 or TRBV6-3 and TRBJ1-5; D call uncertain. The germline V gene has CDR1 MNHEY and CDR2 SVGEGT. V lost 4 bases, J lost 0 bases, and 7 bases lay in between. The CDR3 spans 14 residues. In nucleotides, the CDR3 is TGTGCCAGCAGTTCCAGGATTAGCAATCAGCCCCAGCATTTT. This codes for CASSSRISNQPQHF.

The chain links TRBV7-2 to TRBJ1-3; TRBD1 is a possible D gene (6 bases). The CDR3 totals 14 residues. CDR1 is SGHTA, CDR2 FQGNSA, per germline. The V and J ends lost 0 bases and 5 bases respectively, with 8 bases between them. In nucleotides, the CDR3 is TGTGCCAGCAGCTTAGCCACAGGGCGAAACACCATATATTTT. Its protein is CASSLATGRNTIYF. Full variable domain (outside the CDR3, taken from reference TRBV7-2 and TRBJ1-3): GAGVSQSPSNKVTEKGKDVELRCDPISGHTALYWYRQSLGQGLEFLIYFQGNSAPDKSGLPSDRFSAERTGGSVSTLTIQRTQQEDSAVYLCASSLATGRNTIYFGEGSWLTVV.

CDR3 sequence (DNA): TGTGCCACCAGTGATCTAGCCGTGGCAGATACGCAGTATTTT. It codes for CATSDLAVADTQYF. V usage is TRBV24-1 and J usage is TRBJ2-3, with D possibly matching TRBD2 (5 bases). V was pared by 3 bases and J by 4 bases, with 10 bases between. This CDR3 comprises 14 residues. Germline assignment: CDR1 KGHDR and CDR2 SFDVKD.

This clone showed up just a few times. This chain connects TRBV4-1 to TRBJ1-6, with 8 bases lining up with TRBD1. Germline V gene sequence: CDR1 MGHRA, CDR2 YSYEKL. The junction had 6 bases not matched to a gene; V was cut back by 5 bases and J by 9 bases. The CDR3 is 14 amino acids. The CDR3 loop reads CASSLGQGGSPLHF. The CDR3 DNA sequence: TGCGCCAGCAGCTTAGGACAGGGTGGTTCACCCCTCCACTTT.

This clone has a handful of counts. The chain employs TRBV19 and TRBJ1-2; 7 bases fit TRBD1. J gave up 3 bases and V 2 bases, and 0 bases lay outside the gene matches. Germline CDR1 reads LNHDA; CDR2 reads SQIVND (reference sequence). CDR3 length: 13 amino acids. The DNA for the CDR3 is TGTGCCAGTAGTATAACAGGGGACTATGGCTACACCTTC. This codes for CASSITGDYGYTF.